This T cell receptor (beta chain) was profiled in a study of identical twins. TCRdb processed the 5' RACE reads anew with MiXCR; each CDR3 protein has one entry. The table has some 1,700,000 distinct CDR3 sequences, around 29% seen once. Germline assignment: CDR1 SQVTM and CDR2 ANQGSEA. This CDR3 contains 16 residues. V dropped 2 bases and J dropped 4 bases, with 20 bases sitting between them. This clonotype was found once. This sequence joins TRBV29-1 and TRBJ1-1, with D tentatively TRBD1 (5 bases). The sequence was obtained from a newborn girl in good health. The sample taken for sequencing was cord blood. The CDR3 here is CSVEPRASSGTTEAFF. The DNA for the CDR3 is TGCAGCGTTGAACCCCGGGCCTCGTCGGGGACCACTGAAGCTTTCTTT.